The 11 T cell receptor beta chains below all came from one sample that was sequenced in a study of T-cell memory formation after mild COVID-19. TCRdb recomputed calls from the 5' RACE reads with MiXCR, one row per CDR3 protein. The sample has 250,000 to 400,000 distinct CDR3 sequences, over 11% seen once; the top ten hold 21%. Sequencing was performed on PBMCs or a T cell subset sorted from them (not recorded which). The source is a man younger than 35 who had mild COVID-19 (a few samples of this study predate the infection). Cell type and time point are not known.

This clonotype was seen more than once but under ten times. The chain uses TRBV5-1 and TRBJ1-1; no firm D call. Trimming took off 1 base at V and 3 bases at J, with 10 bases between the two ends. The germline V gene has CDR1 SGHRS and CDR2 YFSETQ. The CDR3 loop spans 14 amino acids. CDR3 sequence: CASSLYPGDTEAFF. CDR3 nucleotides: TGCGCCAGCAGCTTGTATCCCGGGGACACTGAAGCTTTCTTT. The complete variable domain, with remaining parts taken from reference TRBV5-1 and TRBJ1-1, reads KAGVTQTPRYLIKTRGQQVTLSCSPISGHRSVSWYQQTPGQGLQFLFEYFSETQRNKGNFPGRFSGRQFSNSRSEMNVSTLELGDSALYLCASSLYPGDTEAFFGQGTRLTVV.

CDR3 DNA sequence: TGTGCCAGCAGCCCCACCTACCAAAACCCGAACACTGAAGCTTTCTTT. Amino acid sequence: CASSPTYQNPNTEAFF. V and J are TRBV6-5 and TRBJ1-1; D is uncertain. Per the germline V gene, CDR1 is MNHEY and CDR2 is SVGAGI. V was clipped by 6 bases and J by 1 base, with 18 bases between them. There are 16 residues in the CDR3.

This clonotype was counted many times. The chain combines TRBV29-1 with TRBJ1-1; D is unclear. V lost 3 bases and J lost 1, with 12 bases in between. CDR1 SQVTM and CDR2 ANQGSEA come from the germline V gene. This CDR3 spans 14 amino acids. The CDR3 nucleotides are TGCAGCGTTGAGATAGGGATGGAGAACACTGAAGCTTTCTTT. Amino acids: CSVEIGMENTEAFF.

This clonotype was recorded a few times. CDR3 DNA: TGTGCCAGCAGTATAGGGACTAGCGTCCCTGGGCGGGAGACCCAGTACTTC. This encodes CASSIGTSVPGRETQYF. The chain is built from TRBV6-2 or TRBV6-3 and TRBJ2-5; 10 positions agree with TRBD2. The germline V gene has CDR1 MNHEY and CDR2 SVGEGT. CDR3 size: 17 residues. With 5 bases clipped from V and 5 bases from J, the junction kept 14 bases outside the gene matches.

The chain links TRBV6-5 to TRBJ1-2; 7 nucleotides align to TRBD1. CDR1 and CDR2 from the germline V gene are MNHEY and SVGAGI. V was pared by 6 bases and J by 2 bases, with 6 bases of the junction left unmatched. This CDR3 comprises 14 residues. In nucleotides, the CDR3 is TGTGCCAGCAGAGCAGGGGGGGGAAACTATGGCTACACCTTC. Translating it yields CASRAGGGNYGYTF.

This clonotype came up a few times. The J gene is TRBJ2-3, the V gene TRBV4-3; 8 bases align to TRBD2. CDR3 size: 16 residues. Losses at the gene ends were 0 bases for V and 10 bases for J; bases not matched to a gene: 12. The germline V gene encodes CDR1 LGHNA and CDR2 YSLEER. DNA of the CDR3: TGCGCCAGCAGCCAAGATGACCGGGGGGGCCGGTTCGCGCAGTATTTT. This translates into CASSQDDRGGRFAQYF.

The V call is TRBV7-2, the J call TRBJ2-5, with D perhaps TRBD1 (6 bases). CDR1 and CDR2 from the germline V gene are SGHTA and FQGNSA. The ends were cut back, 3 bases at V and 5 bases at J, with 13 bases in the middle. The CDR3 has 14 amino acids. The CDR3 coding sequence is TGTGCCAGCAGCTTTACAGGGTTTGGGGAGACCCAGTACTTC. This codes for CASSFTGFGETQYF.

The CDR3 DNA reads TGTGCCAGCAGTCCCCGATGGGGCGATACGCAGTATTTT. It yields the protein CASSPRWGDTQYF. V gene TRBV27 combines with J gene TRBJ2-3; TRBD1 is a possible D gene (5 bases). CDR3 length: 13 amino acids. CDR1 and CDR2 from the germline V gene are MNHEY and SMNVEV (reference sequence). Deletions cut 5 bases from V and 6 bases from J, with 12 bases between.

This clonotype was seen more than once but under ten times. CDR3 in DNA: TGTGCCAGTAGTATAGGGACGGAGACCCAGTACTTC. It encodes CASSIGTETQYF. This chain connects TRBV19 to TRBJ2-5; D not resolved. The CDR3 runs 12 residues. CDR1 LNHDA and CDR2 SQIVND come from the germline V gene (reference sequence). V was cut by 1 base and J by 5 bases, with 5 bases left in between.

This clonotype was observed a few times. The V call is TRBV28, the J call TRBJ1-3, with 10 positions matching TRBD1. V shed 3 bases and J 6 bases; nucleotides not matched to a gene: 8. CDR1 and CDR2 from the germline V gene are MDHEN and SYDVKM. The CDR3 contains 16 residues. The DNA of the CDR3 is TGTGCCAGCAGTTTCGCCTGGACAGGGGGAGTAAACACCATATATTTT. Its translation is CASSFAWTGGVNTIYF.

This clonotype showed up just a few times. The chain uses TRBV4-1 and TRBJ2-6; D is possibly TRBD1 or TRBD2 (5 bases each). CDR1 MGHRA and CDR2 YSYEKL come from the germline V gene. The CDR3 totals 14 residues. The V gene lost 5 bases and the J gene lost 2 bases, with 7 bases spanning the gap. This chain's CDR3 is CASSRDPGANVLTF. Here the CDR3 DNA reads TGCGCCAGCAGCAGGGACCCTGGGGCCAACGTCCTGACTTTC.